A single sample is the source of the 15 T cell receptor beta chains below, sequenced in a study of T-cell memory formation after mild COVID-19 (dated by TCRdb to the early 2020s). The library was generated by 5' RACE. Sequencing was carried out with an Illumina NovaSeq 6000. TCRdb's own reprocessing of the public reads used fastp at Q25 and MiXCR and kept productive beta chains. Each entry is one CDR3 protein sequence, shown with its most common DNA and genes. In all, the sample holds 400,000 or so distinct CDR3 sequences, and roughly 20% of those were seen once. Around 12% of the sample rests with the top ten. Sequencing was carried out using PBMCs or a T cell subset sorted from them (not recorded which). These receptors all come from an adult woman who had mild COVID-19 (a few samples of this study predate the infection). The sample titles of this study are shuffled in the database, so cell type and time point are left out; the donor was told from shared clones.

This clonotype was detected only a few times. CDR3 sequence (DNA): TGTGCCAGCAGCTCTACAATCGGGGTTTCCACAGATACGCAGTATTTT. Translated, it gives CASSSTIGVSTDTQYF. V gene TRBV7-9 combines with J gene TRBJ2-3; a possible D gene is TRBD2 (5 bases). Germline assignment: CDR1 SEHNR and CDR2 FQNEAQ (reference sequence). The CDR3 contains 16 residues. V was shortened by 4 bases and J by 2 bases, with 16 bases between the two germline ends. Based on the CDR3 plus reference TRBV7-9 and TRBJ2-3, the full variable domain is DTGVSQNPRHKITKRGQNVTFRCDPISEHNRLYWYRQTLGQGPEFLTYFQNEAQLEKSRLLSDRFSAERPKGSFSTLEIQRTEQGDSAMYLCASSSTIGVSTDTQYFGPGTRLTVL.

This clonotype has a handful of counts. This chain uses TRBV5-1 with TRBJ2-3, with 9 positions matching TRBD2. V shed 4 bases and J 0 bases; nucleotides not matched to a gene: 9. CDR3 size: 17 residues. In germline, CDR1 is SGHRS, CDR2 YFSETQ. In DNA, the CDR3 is TGCGCCAGCAGCCCAGGGACTAGCTCACCGAGCACAGATACGCAGTATTTT. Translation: CASSPGTSSPSTDTQYF.

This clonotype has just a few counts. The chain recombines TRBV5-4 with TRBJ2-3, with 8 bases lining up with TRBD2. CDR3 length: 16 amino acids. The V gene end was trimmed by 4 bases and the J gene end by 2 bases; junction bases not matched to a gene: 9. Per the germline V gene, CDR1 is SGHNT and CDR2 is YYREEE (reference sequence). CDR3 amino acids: CASSILGLADTDTQYF. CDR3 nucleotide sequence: TGTGCCAGCAGCATTCTCGGACTAGCAGACACAGATACGCAGTATTTT.

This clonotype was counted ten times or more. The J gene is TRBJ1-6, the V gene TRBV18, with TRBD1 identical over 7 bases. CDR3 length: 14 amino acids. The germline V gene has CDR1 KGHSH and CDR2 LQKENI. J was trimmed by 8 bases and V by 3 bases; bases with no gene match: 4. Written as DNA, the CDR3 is TGTGCCAGCTCACCCGACAGGGAGCATTCACCCCTCCACTTT. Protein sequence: CASSPDREHSPLHF. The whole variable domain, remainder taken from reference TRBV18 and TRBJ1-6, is NAGVMQNPRHLVRRRGQEARLRCSPMKGHSHVYWYRQLPEEGLKFMVYLQKENIIDESGMPKERFSAEFPKEGPSILRIQQVVRGDSAAYFCASSPDREHSPLHFGNGTRLTVT.

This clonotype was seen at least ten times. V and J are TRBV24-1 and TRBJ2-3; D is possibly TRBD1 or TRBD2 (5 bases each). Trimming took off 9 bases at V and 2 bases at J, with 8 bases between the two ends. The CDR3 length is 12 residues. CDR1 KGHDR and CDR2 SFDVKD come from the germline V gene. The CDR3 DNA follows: TGTGCCACCGCCGGGACCACAGATACGCAGTATTTT. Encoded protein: CATAGTTDTQYF.

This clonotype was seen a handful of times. Written as DNA, the CDR3 is TGCGCCAGCAGCACCTGGACGGATAACTACGAGCAGTACTTC. It encodes CASSTWTDNYEQYF. The chain joins TRBV5-1 to TRBJ2-7; D is uncertain. Trimming left V 4 bases short and J 3 bases short, with 14 bases between. Germline assignment: CDR1 SGHRS and CDR2 YFSETQ. CDR3 size: 14 residues.

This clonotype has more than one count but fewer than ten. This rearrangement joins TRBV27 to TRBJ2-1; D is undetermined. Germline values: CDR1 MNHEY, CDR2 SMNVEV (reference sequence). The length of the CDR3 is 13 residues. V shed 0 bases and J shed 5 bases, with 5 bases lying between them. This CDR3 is CASSLSENNEQFF. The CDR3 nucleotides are TGTGCCAGCAGTTTATCAGAAAACAATGAGCAGTTCTTC.

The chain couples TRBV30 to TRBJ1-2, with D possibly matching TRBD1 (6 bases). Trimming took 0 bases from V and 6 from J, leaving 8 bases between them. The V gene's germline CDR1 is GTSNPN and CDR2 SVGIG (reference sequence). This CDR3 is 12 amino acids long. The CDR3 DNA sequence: TGTGCCTGGAGTGTACACAGGGATGGCTACACCTTC. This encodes CAWSVHRDGYTF.

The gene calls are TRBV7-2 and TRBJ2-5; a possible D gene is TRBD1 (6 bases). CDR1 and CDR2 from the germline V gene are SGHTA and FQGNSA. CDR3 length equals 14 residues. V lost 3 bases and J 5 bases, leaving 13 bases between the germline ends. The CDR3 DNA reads TGTGCCAGCAGCTTTGACAGGAACTCGGAGACCCAGTACTTC. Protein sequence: CASSFDRNSETQYF.

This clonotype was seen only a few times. The CDR3 DNA reads TGCAGTGCTAGGCAGGGATACACTGAAGCTTTCTTT. The encoded protein is CSARQGYTEAFF. V gene TRBV20-1 combines with J gene TRBJ1-1; a weak D match, TRBD1 (5 bases). The CDR3 has 12 residues. CDR1 and CDR2 from the germline V gene are DFQATT and SNEGSKA (reference sequence). Trimming cost V 3 bases and J 3 bases, with 8 bases left between them.

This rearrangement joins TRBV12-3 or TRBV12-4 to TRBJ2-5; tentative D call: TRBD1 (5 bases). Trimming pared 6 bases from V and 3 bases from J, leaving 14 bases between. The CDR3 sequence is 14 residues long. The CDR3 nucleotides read TGTGCCAGCAGAAACGTAGGCAGGGAAGAGACCCAGTACTTC. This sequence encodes CASRNVGREETQYF.

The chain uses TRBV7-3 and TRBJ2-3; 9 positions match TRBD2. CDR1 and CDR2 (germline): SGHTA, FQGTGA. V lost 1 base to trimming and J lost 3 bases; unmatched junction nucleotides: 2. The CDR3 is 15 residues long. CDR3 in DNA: TGTGCCAGCAGCTTAAGCGGGGGGGCGACAGATACGCAGTATTTT. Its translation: CASSLSGGATDTQYF.

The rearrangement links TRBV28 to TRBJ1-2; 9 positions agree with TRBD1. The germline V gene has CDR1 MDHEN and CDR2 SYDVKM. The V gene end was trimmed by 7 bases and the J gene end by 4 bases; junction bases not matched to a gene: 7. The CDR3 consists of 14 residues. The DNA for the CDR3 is TGTGCCAGCAATACAGGGGGCTTCAGCTATGGCTACACCTTC. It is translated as CASNTGGFSYGYTF.

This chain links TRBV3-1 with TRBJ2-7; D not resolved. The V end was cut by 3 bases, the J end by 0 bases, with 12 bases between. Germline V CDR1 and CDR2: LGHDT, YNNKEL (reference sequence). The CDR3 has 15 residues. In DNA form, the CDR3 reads TGTGCCAGCAGCCATGGGCAGACGAGCTCCTACGAGCAGTACTTC. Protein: CASSHGQTSSYEQYF.

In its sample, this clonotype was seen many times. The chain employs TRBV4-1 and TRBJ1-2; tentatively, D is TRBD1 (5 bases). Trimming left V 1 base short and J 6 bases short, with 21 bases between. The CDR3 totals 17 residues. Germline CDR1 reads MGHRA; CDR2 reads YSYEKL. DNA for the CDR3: TGCGCCAGCAGCCAAGGCCCCATCGGGACGGGGAGCGATGGCTACACCTTC. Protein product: CASSQGPIGTGSDGYTF.